The rows below give T cell receptor beta chains drawn from one sample of a study of beta chain features in type 1 diabetes. Clones were sequenced by immunoSEQ multiplex PCR, and TCRdb holds only the in-frame ones, with some missing. The data show around 260,000 clones, roughly 20% seen once. The sample was naive CD4+ T cells from blood. These receptors were taken from a woman between 35 and 50 years old with type 1 diabetes. Both conserved end residues are part of each CDR3. D genes are given only for firm matches. Part of the rows lack a size; the others show once, few, many or a class for expanded clones.

J gene,V gene,clone size,D gene,CDR3 protein,CDR3 DNA
TRBJ1-5,TRBV4-2,NA,NA,CASSQGPSNQPQHF,TGTGCCAGCAGCCAGGGGCCTAGCAATCAGCCCCAGCATTTT
TRBJ1-5,TRBV2,NA,NA,CASRKTAQPQHF,TGTGCCAGCAGGAAGACTGCTCAGCCCCAGCATTTT
TRBJ2-1,TRBV20-1,few,NA,CSALAGNEQFF,TGCAGTGCTCTGGCAGGGAATGAGCAGTTCTTC
TRBJ1-5,TRBV7-2,NA,NA,CASSSDSDQPQHF,TGTGCCAGCAGCTCCGACAGTGATCAGCCCCAGCATTTT
TRBJ1-2,TRBV18,few,NA,CASSPSLTQDYGYTF,TGTGCCAGCTCACCATCCTTAACTCAAGACTATGGCTACACCTTC
TRBJ1-1,TRBV11-3,NA,NA,CASSPAAGTEAFF,TGTGCCAGCAGTCCGGCCGCGGGCACTGAAGCTTTCTTT
TRBJ2-7,TRBV29-1,NA,NA,CSVEANYEQYF,TGCAGCGTTGAGGCAAACTACGAGCAGTACTTC
TRBJ2-3,TRBV5-1,few,NA,CASSLIGVSTDTQYF,TGCGCCAGCAGCTTGATCGGGGTTAGCACAGATACGCAGTATTTT
TRBJ1-1,TRBV18,few,TRBD1,CASSPDRREAFF,TGTGCCAGCTCACCGGACAGGAGAGAAGCTTTCTTT
TRBJ1-5,TRBV30,few,NA,CAWSVEGRYQPQHF,TGTGCCTGGAGTGTGGAAGGGAGGTATCAGCCCCAGCATTTT
TRBJ2-1,TRBV4-2,NA,TRBD2,CASSQDRGLALYNEQFF,TGTGCCAGCAGCCAAGATCGGGGACTAGCGTTATACAATGAGCAGTTCTTC
TRBJ2-3,TRBV30,few,NA,CAWSSSGIPQYF,TGTGCCTGGAGTTCGTCCGGGATTCCGCAGTATTTT
TRBJ1-1,TRBV27,few,NA,CASSSPGLVTEAFF,TGTGCCAGCAGTTCCCCAGGGCTAGTCACTGAAGCTTTCTTT
TRBJ2-5,TRBV5-1,NA,TRBD2,CASSLFPAGEEETQYF,TGCGCCAGCAGCTTGTTTCCAGCGGGAGAGGAAGAGACCCAGTACTTC
TRBJ1-1,TRBV29-1,NA,NA,CSVAGQPMNTEAFF,TGCAGCGTTGCTGGACAGCCCATGAACACTGAAGCTTTCTTT
TRBJ1-1,TRBV4-1,few,NA,CASSFNPGRSTEAFF,TGCGCCAGCAGCTTTAACCCGGGAAGAAGCACTGAAGCTTTCTTT
TRBJ1-2,TRBV29-1,NA,NA,CSVVGVNYGYTF,TGCAGCGTTGTGGGAGTGAACTATGGCTACACCTTC
TRBJ2-3,TRBV6-5,NA,NA,CASSLTEDTDTQYF,TGTGCCAGCAGCCTGACGGAGGACACAGATACGCAGTATTTT